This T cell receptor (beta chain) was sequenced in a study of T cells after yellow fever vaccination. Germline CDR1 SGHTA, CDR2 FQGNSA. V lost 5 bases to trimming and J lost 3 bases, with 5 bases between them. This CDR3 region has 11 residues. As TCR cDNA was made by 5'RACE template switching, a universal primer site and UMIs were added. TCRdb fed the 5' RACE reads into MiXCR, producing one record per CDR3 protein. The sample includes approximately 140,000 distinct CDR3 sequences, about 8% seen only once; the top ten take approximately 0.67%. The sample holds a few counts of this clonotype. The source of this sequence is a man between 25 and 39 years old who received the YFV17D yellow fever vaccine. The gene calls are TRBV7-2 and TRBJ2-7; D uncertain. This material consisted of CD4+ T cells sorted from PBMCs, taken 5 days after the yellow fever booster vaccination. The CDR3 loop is CASSLIYEQYF. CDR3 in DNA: TGTGCCAGCAGCCTCATCTACGAGCAGTACTTC.